The clone carrying this T cell receptor (beta chain) has just a few counts. Its target is not known. Researchers prepared the TCRbeta library using unique molecular identifiers, the study reports. TCRdb called the PCR reads again in MiXCR, with one record for every CDR3 protein. The table includes 100,000 to 120,000 distinct CDR3 sequences, approximately 6% detected once. CDR3 length equals 17 residues. Germline V gene data show CDR1 as LGHDT and CDR2 as YNNKEL (reference sequence). V shed 0 bases and J shed 0 bases, with 11 bases lying between them. This specimen belongs to a study of T-cell reconstitution after alpha-beta-depleted transplantation in children. Broader study findings: The authors attributed T-cell counts and diversity one year after transplant mostly to newly produced T cells.

The V call is TRBV3-1, the J call TRBJ1-4, with no clear D. Sequencing was performed on PBMCs, mostly from graft donor cells, taken 360 days after TCRalphabeta/CD19-depleted stem cell transplant. This sequence was found in a male patient aged 2-15 years who had a stem cell transplant for acute lymphoblastic leukemia, so the T cells may come from the graft donor. CDR3 DNA: TGTGCCAGCAGCCAAGAAGGAGGTTGGGCAACTAATGAAAAACTGTTTTTT. It is translated as CASSQEGGWATNEKLFF.